Sequencing of this T cell receptor beta chain was carried out in a study of blood T cell repertoires in COVID-19 (dated by TCRdb to 2018 to 2020). In terms of the full investigation: The collaborator samples originated in the United States, Italy and Spain and spanned the acute and convalescent phases of COVID-19. Subjects who had been exposed to COVID-19, were actively infected with it, or had recovered from it provided the deeply sampled blood TCRbeta repertoires that made up the dataset. The material from the prospective study consisted of cDNA or gDNA derived from T cells, B-cell-depleted T cells, or PBMCs. Sample metadata almost always included a de-identified subject ID, COVID-19 status, age in years and sex. Samples were obtained from the ongoing ImmuneRACE study (first 160 participants) and from some 1,300 subjects provided by 6 global collaborators. The repertoires were released in a freely available public database intended as a resource for research on the immune response to SARS-CoV-2. Where available, HLA class I and class II types were taken from metadata supplied by the sample provider and were not determined by assay-based typing.

A note on this clone: It lacks a known antigen. Base qualities are not provided; no much larger clone lies one nucleotide away.

TCRbeta CDR3 regions were amplified from genomic DNA using the immunoSEQ Assay, a bias-controlled multiplex PCR. In the paper's pipeline: The number of nucleated cells in each sample was estimated by amplification of reference gene primers within the assay. Sequence reads were collapsed and filtered to measure the absolute abundance of every unique TCRbeta CDR3 rearrangement. For each sample, productive Simpson clonality was calculated as the square root of Simpson's diversity index over productive rearrangements. TCRdb stores this immuneACCESS table with in-frame sequences only. Part of the clones is absent; in the studies checked, under half of the shortfall reflects unresolved V genes, and no reason is known for the rest. The V and J calls and clone size are taken from that table; D and trimming were inferred from the DNA. Counted in this sample were approximately 300,000 clones; 85% to 95% of them appeared once. Around 4.2% of the sample is taken by the ten largest.

Enrolling through a virtual design, the prospective study's participants ranged in age from roughly 18 to 95 years and lived across roughly 23 United States geographic areas. To assign participants to cohorts, the prospective study relied on clinical history that participants themselves reported in a screening survey and a study questionnaire. Exposed participants had been in contact with someone with a PCR-confirmed or clinician-diagnosed COVID-19 case within 2 weeks of study entry. Each participant in the prospective study had whole blood, serum and a nasopharyngeal or oropharyngeal swab collected by mobile phlebotomists. Additional blood draws and questionnaires over an approximately two-month period could optionally be provided by prospective study participants. Blood samples from the prospective study were shipped frozen or at room temperature prior to DNA extraction. From the cysteine through the phenylalanine, the CDR3 covers 14 amino acids. The CDR3 DNA has 42 bases and is translated from base 1. Trimming at the junction amounts to 11 bases on V and 2 bases on J, and the germline ends lie 16 bases apart. CDR1 and CDR2 (LNHDA, SQIVND) derive from the germline V gene (reference sequence).

Results and caveats for the whole study, not just this receptor: Clinical and demographic metadata were provided uncurated, with the amount varying by source and participant.

The chain joins TRBV19 to TRBJ1-5; there is no confident call for the D gene. The source is a woman in her 30s who had been exposed to COVID-19. The specimen sequenced was PBMCs or T cells enriched from blood (not recorded which). The CDR3 region has the sequence CASSAYGGNQPQHF. The DNA sequence reads TGTGCCTCAAGCGCGTACGGGGGCAATCAGCCCCAGCATTTT.